The 22 T cell receptor beta chains reported below all come from one sample, sequenced in a study of radiation and T cells in renal cell carcinoma. As for time point: baseline pretreatment blood. The treatment here: 15 Gy SBRT to primary tumor, nephrectomy 4 weeks later. Measured with immunoSEQ multiplex PCR; TCRdb has only the in-frame clones, and not every one. The sample records roughly 100,000 clones, over 75% being singletons. Material: blood, obtained from a patient whose treatment included radiotherapy and nephrectomy. These receptor sequences come from a man aged 55 to 69 with renal cell carcinoma.

A few counts support this clone. The rearrangement links TRBV19 to TRBJ2-3; 10 bases are a match to TRBD2. V lost 5 bases, J lost 1 base, and 3 bases stayed unmatched. CDR1 is LNHDA and CDR2 is SQIVND in the germline V gene (reference sequence). This CDR3 has 15 residues. CDR3 nucleotide sequence: TGTGCCAGTAGTTCAGCGGGAGGGGGCACAGATACGCAGTATTTT. This encodes CASSSAGGGTDTQYF.

J is TRBJ1-5 and V is TRBV27, with 7 bases lining up with TRBD1. J was trimmed by 7 bases and V by 2 bases; bases with no gene match: 8. The CDR3 runs to 15 residues. Germline CDR1 reads MNHEY; CDR2 reads SMNVEV (reference sequence). The CDR3 DNA reads as TGTGCCAGCAGTTTACAAGGACAGGCAAACCAGCCCCAGCATTTT. Protein sequence: CASSLQGQANQPQHF.

The CDR3 DNA reads TGTGCCAGTAGTATGGGGACTCGGGAGGCCCCACATTTT. Amino acid sequence: CASSMGTREAPHF. This chain connects TRBV19 to TRBJ1-5; weak D call: TRBD1 (5 bases). CDR1 is LNHDA and CDR2 is SQIVND in the germline V gene (reference sequence). V was trimmed by 3 bases and J by 16 bases, leaving 19 bases between them. The CDR3 contains 13 residues. Full variable domain (remainder filled in from reference TRBV19 and TRBJ1-5): DGGITQSPKYLFRKEGQNVTLSCEQNLNHDAMYWYRQDPGQGLRLIYYSQIVNDFQKGDIAEGYSVSREKKESFPLTVTSAQKNPTAFYLCASSMGTREAPHFGDGTRLSIL.

The chain joins TRBV21-1 to TRBJ2-2; TRBD2, the table's D call, was not compared with the DNA. TRBV21-1 constitutes a pseudogene. The CDR3 is 19 amino acids. DNA for the CDR3: TGTGCCAGCAGCAAATCGGGGACTAGCGGGAGTAGGAACACCGGGGAGCTGTTTTTT. Translated, it gives CASSKSGTSGSRNTGELFF.

V usage is TRBV6-5 and J usage is TRBJ2-6; D tentatively fits TRBD1 or TRBD2 (5 bases each). The CDR3 runs to 16 residues. Germline lookup yields CDR1 MNHEY and CDR2 SVGAGI. Between the trimmed V and J ends, which lost 0 bases and 4 bases, there was a span of 10 bases. CDR3 coding DNA: TGTGCCAGCAGTTACTCGAAGTGGGACGGGGCCAACGTCCTGACTTTC. This gives the protein CASSYSKWDGANVLTF.

The chain carries TRBV7-2 and TRBJ2-7; 9 nucleotides match TRBD2. V shed 1 base and J 2 bases; nucleotides not matched to a gene: 6. This CDR3 has 16 amino acids. Germline values: CDR1 SGHTA, CDR2 FQGNSA. The CDR3 region has the DNA TGTGCCAGCAGCTTAGAGGTGGCTAGCGGGACCTACGAGCAGTACTTC. It codes for CASSLEVASGTYEQYF.

The CDR3 DNA reads TGTGCCAGCAGACGAGAAGAGACCCAGTACTTC. As protein: CASRREETQYF. The V call is TRBV2, the J call TRBJ2-5; D not certain. The CDR3 sequence is 11 residues long. Germline V CDR1 and CDR2: SNHLY, FYNNEI. The V end was cut by 6 bases, the J end by 3 bases, with 5 bases between. Looking up the rest from reference TRBV2 and TRBJ2-5 gives the full variable domain: EPEVTQTPSHQVTQMGQEVILRCVPISNHLYFYWYRQILGQKVEFLVSFYNNEISEKSEIFDDQFSVERPDGSNFTLKIRSTKLEDSAMYFCASRREETQYFGPGTRLLVL.

This rearrangement joins TRBV11-3 to TRBJ2-2; 7 bases line up with TRBD2. Per germline, CDR1 SGHNT and CDR2 YENEEA. The length of the CDR3 is 15 residues. The ends lost 5 bases at V and 8 bases at J; junction bases unmatched: 11. CDR3 nucleotide sequence: TGTGCCAGCAGCCGGACGGCGGGGGAGAAGGGGGAGCTGTTTTTT. Protein product: CASSRTAGEKGELFF.

J is TRBJ2-4 and V is TRBV19; TRBD2 aligns across 9 bases. CDR3 size: 15 residues. J was trimmed by 8 bases and V by 7 bases; bases with no gene match: 12. Germline values: CDR1 LNHDA, CDR2 SQIVND (reference sequence). CDR3 coding DNA: TGTGCCAGTAACAAACTAGCGGGCGGACTAGACATTCAGTACTTC. Amino acid sequence: CASNKLAGGLDIQYF.

The chain employs TRBV11-2 and TRBJ1-3; no reliable D call. Germline V CDR1 and CDR2: SGHAT, FQNNGV. The CDR3 length is 14 residues. The V end lost 8 bases, the J end lost 2 bases, and 13 bases lay between the germline ends. The CDR3 nucleotides read TGTGCCAGCTCCCTCGGGTACACTGGAAACACCATATATTTT. Translating gives CASSLGYTGNTIYF.

The rearrangement links TRBV15 to TRBJ1-4; TRBD1 matches 10 bases. Germline CDR1 is LNHNV and CDR2 is YYDKDF (reference sequence). J was trimmed by 8 bases and V by 0 bases; bases with no gene match: 6. This CDR3 region has 16 residues. CDR3 sequence: CATSRDLDRGREKLFF. CDR3 in DNA: TGTGCCACCAGCAGAGATCTGGACAGGGGGAGGGAAAAACTGTTTTTT. The full variable domain, rest sourced from reference TRBV15 and TRBJ1-4, is DAMVIQNPRYQVTQFGKPVTLSCSQTLNHNVMYWYQQKSSQAPKLLFHYYDKDFNNEADTPDNFQSRRPNTSFCFLDIRSPGLGDTAMYLCATSRDLDRGREKLFFGSGTQLSVL.

This clone was picked up a small number of times. DNA for the CDR3: TGCGCCAGCAGCCAAGATCTGGGTAGCGGGAGGAGTGGGAAGACCCAGTACTTC. It yields the protein CASSQDLGSGRSGKTQYF. The chain recombines TRBV4-1 with TRBJ2-5, with TRBD2 identical over 10 bases. The CDR3 has 18 amino acids. From germline, CDR1 is MGHRA and CDR2 YSYEKL. Trimming cost V 0 bases and J 6 bases; bases outside gene matches: 13.

For the CDR3, the DNA is TGTGCCAGCAGTTTAGTGGGGGTTGGTGTTATGAACACTGAAGCTTTCTTT. Protein product: CASSLVGVGVMNTEAFF. This chain joins TRBV28 and TRBJ1-1; D is perhaps TRBD1 (5 bases). This CDR3 is built from 17 residues. Trimming stripped 2 bases from V and 0 bases from J, with 16 bases between. CDR1 is MDHEN and CDR2 is SYDVKM in the germline V gene. Combining the CDR3 with reference TRBV28 and TRBJ1-1 gives the whole variable domain DVKVTQSSRYLVKRTGEKVFLECVQDMDHENMFWYRQDPGLGLRLIYFSYDVKMKEKGDIPEGYSVSREKKERFSLILESASTNQTSMYLCASSLVGVGVMNTEAFFGQGTRLTVV.

This clone has a single count. The CDR3 DNA reads TGTGCCAGCAGCTTGGCGACTTTTACAGATACGCAGTATTTT. Translating it yields CASSLATFTDTQYF. This chain connects TRBV5-5 to TRBJ2-3; D remains ambiguous. The CDR3 runs to 14 residues. V was shortened by 0 bases and J by 3 bases, with 8 bases between the two germline ends. The germline V gene encodes CDR1 SGHKS and CDR2 YYEKEE (reference sequence).

This chain links TRBV5-1 with TRBJ2-1; 7 bases match TRBD1. V shed 4 bases, J shed 6 bases, and the junction held 7 bases outside the gene matches. This CDR3 region has 14 residues. The germline gives CDR1 SGHRS, CDR2 YFSETQ. The CDR3 nucleotides read TGCGCCAGCAGCCGAACGACAGGGAGCAATGAGCAGTTCTTC. Its translation: CASSRTTGSNEQFF.

This clone has just a few counts. The rearrangement links TRBV7-9 to TRBJ2-7, with D possibly matching TRBD1 (6 bases). Germline V gives CDR1 SEHNR, CDR2 FQNEAQ (reference sequence). This CDR3 is built from 12 residues. Trimming shortened V by 5 bases and J by 6 bases, and 11 bases separated the two germline ends. CDR3 nucleotide sequence: TGTGCCAGCAGCGGCAGGGGTGTCGAGCAGTACTTC. Its translation: CASSGRGVEQYF.

The chain recombines TRBV5-4 with TRBJ2-7; 7 nucleotides match TRBD2. Per germline, CDR1 SGHNT and CDR2 YYREEE (reference sequence). V was clipped by 0 bases and J by 5 bases; unmatched bases: 5. This CDR3 comprises 14 residues. This CDR3 is CASSLDSGRDEQYF. CDR3 bases: TGTGCCAGCAGCTTGGATAGCGGGCGTGACGAGCAGTACTTC.

The rearrangement links TRBV11-3 to TRBJ2-3; the match to TRBD2 covers 14 bases. The J segment lost 8 bases and the V segment lost 5 bases, leaving 9 bases of the junction unmatched. This CDR3 is 16 amino acids long. Per the germline V gene, CDR1 is SGHNT and CDR2 is YENEEA. In DNA, the CDR3 is TGTGCCAGCAGCAACGATTCGACTAGCGGGAGGGGTACGCAGTATTTT. Amino acid sequence: CASSNDSTSGRGTQYF.

The chain carries TRBV5-6 and TRBJ1-6; TRBD1 matches 9 bases. This CDR3 has 15 residues. Germline CDR1 reads SGHDT; CDR2 reads YYEEEE. Unmatched junction bases numbered 5, after V lost 5 bases and J lost 5 bases. The CDR3 protein is CASSYGTGNNSPLHF. The CDR3 region has the DNA TGTGCCAGCAGTTACGGGACAGGGAATAATTCACCCCTCCACTTT.

Regarding this clone: The same CDR3 is also encoded by other DNA sequences in this sample. The gene calls are TRBV7-6 and TRBJ1-5; D gene unclear. The CDR3 has 15 amino acids. The ends were cut back, 1 base at V and 2 bases at J, with 9 bases in the middle. The V gene's germline CDR1 is SGHVS and CDR2 FNYEAQ. The CDR3 nucleotides are TGTGCCAGCAGCTTAGGGACCGGGCGCAATCAGCCCCAGCATTTT. Protein: CASSLGTGRNQPQHF. The variable domain in full, with the rest retrieved from reference TRBV7-6 and TRBJ1-5, is GAGVSQSPRYKVTKRGQDVALRCDPISGHVSLYWYRQALGQGPEFLTYFNYEAQQDKSGLPNDRFSAERPEGSISTLTIQRTEQRDSAMYRCASSLGTGRNQPQHFGDGTRLSIL.

This clone showed up just a few times. Here the CDR3 DNA reads TGTGCCAGCGGAGGGGCTCGGTACGAGCAGTACTTC. Translation: CASGGARYEQYF. The chain uses TRBV27 and TRBJ2-7; perhaps TRBD2 as D (6 bases). The germline CDR1 and CDR2 sequences are MNHEY and SMNVEV (reference sequence). Trimming took off 8 bases at V and 4 bases at J, with 12 bases between the two ends. The CDR3 has 12 amino acids.

The V call is TRBV25-1, the J call TRBJ2-4; the D gene is possibly TRBD2 (5 bases). Germline V lookup: CDR1 MGHDK, CDR2 SYGVNS. The V end lost 3 bases, the J end lost 6 bases, and 12 bases lay between the germline ends. This CDR3 has 14 residues. The CDR3, as DNA: TGTGCCAGCAGTGAGCCCGGGATGGGAAACATTCAGTACTTC. This translates into CASSEPGMGNIQYF.